The T cell receptor beta chain described here comes from a study of T cell changes during pregnancy in multiple sclerosis (dated by TCRdb to the late 2010s). Turning to the overall study: In women with multiple sclerosis, the researchers looked at how the T cell repertoire shifted as pregnancy progressed.

Library preparation was by the immunoSEQ multiplex PCR assay. TCRdb re-hosts the immuneACCESS table, in-frame sequences only. Its copies lack some clones; in the studies checked, an unresolved V gene accounts for under half of them, and the cause for the rest is not known. This sample gives approximately 130,000 clones in total; less than 97% of them show up just once. The top ten clones comprise roughly 0.45% of the sample. The junction shows trimming of 2 bases on V and 2 bases on J, plus 12 bases between the germline ends. The germline V gene gives CDR1 as MDHEN and CDR2 as SYDVKM. Spanning cysteine to phenylalanine, the CDR3 consists of 15 amino acids. This entry keeps only the CDR3 DNA: 45 bases, framed from base 1. To note about this clone: This receptor's antigen is unknown. One base away there is no much larger clone; base qualities are not given.

This specimen was peripheral blood, taken after pregnancy. The rearrangement combines TRBV28 with TRBJ1-2; TRBD1 is a weak D gene call, 6 bases matching. This receptor was obtained from a female donor with multiple sclerosis, enrolled in a pregnancy study. The encoded CDR3 is CASSLQEGVNYGYTF. The DNA sequence is as follows: TGTGCCAGCAGTTTACAAGAGGGGGTAAACTATGGCTACACCTTC.